This paragraph reports one TCR beta chain. Its matching antigen is unknown. According to the study, TCR beta libraries were built with iRepertoire HTBI primers and CDR3-region Arm-PCR. MiXCR, run by TCRdb on the multiplex PCR reads, gives a single entry per CDR3 protein. Among about 450,000 distinct CDR3 sequences listed, about a sixth were seen once. This sample is drawn from a study of regulatory T cells in long-lasting Graves disease. Turning to the study itself: Antithyroid drugs had been taken under 3 months by newly diagnosed Graves' patients. Regarding the study as a whole: Lower TCR diversity was seen in persistent Graves' patients than in newly diagnosed ones. Patients with persistent disease showed a bias toward TRBV28, TRBJ1-2 and TRBJ2-5.

V was pared by 0 bases and J by 4 bases, with 7 bases between. Germline values: CDR1 SGHRS, CDR2 YFSETQ. CDR3 size: 13 residues. Time point: newly diagnosed GD, antithyroid drugs for less than 3 months. There was RNA extracted from PBMCs, and the TCR library was made from it. The sample was also reused in another study, on T cells in Graves' hyperthyroidism and ophthalmopathy.

This specimen was peripheral blood mononuclear cells (PBMCs), taken at new diagnosis, from a patient treated with antithyroid drugs. The rearrangement joins TRBV5-1 to TRBJ2-5; D remains unclear. The clonotype comes from a woman in her twenties or thirties with Graves disease. DNA of the CDR3: TGCGCCAGCAGCTTGGAACTCGTAGAGACCCAGTACTTC. Its translation is CASSLELVETQYF.